The rows below give T cell receptor beta chains drawn from one sample of a study of cytomegalovirus exposure and HLA in healthy donors. Libraries were prepared by immunoSEQ multiplex PCR; TCRdb keeps only in-frame clonotypes and omits some of them. The sample contains some 85,000 clones, 78% of which appear only once. The sample taken for sequencing was PBMCs. All receptors derive from a man aged 18 to 30 in good health and CMV-seropositive. Both conserved end residues are part of each CDR3. Each record gives: clone size, V gene, J gene, D gene, CDR3 DNA, CDR3 protein. The D gene is left open where the match is weak. Only part of the rows carry a size: once, few, many, or a class if the clone is expanded.

once,TRBV7-9,TRBJ1-1,TRBD1,TGTGCCAGCAGCCCAGGGGACAGGGCGGAGGAAGCTTTCTTT,CASSPGDRAEEAFF
once,TRBV11-2,TRBJ1-1,NA,TGTGCCAGCAGCCACAGTAGGACTGAAGCTTTCTTT,CASSHSRTEAFF
NA,TRBV14,TRBJ2-7,TRBD1,TGTGCCAGCAGCCAAGTGATGTGGGACAGGTACTTC,CASSQVMWDRYF
NA,TRBV15,TRBJ1-1,TRBD1,TGTGCCACCAGCGGACAGGGGACTGAAGCTTTCTTT,CATSGQGTEAFF
NA,TRBV4-1,TRBJ2-1,TRBD2,TGCGCCAGCAGCCAAGTTGCGGGAGGGTCCAATGAGCAGTTCTTC,CASSQVAGGSNEQFF
NA,TRBV11-2,TRBJ2-1,TRBD1,TGTGCCAGCAGCTGGACAGGGGACTCCTACAATGAGCAGTTCTTC,CASSWTGDSYNEQFF
NA,TRBV2,TRBJ2-2,NA,TGTGCCAGCACCTCATGGAGGGGACCCGGGGAGCTGTTTTTT,CASTSWRGPGELFF
NA,TRBV28,TRBJ1-1,TRBD1,TGTGCCAGCAGTCCTTGGGACAGGGCTGAAGCTTTCTTT,CASSPWDRAEAFF
NA,TRBV11-2,TRBJ2-1,NA,TGTGCCAGCAGCGTCAGAAATGAGCAGTTCTTC,CASSVRNEQFF
NA,TRBV6-1,TRBJ2-7,TRBD1,TGTGCCAGCAACCCGGGACAGGTTTTTTACGAGCAGTACTTC,CASNPGQVFYEQYF
NA,TRBV2,TRBJ2-3,NA,TGTGCCAGCAGAGGAGCAGATACGCAGTATTTT,CASRGADTQYF
NA,TRBV28,TRBJ2-7,NA,TGTGCCAGCAGGCTCCCGGGACTCCCGCCCGAGCAGTACTTC,CASRLPGLPPEQYF
NA,TRBV7-9,TRBJ2-7,NA,TGTGCCAGCAGCCCGTCCCTAGGCGGGACCTACGAGCAGTACTTC,CASSPSLGGTYEQYF
NA,TRBV7-9,TRBJ2-7,TRBD2,TGTGCCAGCAGCTCTCGACCCGGGGCAGCGGGGCTCAGGGACTTC,CASSSRPGAAGLRDF
NA,TRBV4-2,TRBJ2-7,TRBD1,TGTGCCAGCAGCCAAGCGGACAGGGGTATGGGCGAGCAGTACTTC,CASSQADRGMGEQYF
NA,TRBV27,TRBJ1-2,NA,TGTGCCAGCAGTTTTACAGGGACGGAGGGCTACACCTTC,CASSFTGTEGYTF
NA,TRBV29-1,TRBJ1-5,NA,TGCAGCGTTATGACAGACGGAGGGAAGCCCCAGCATTTT,CSVMTDGGKPQHF
NA,TRBV29-1,TRBJ1-2,NA,TGCAGCGCCGCGGGGGAGTCGGGAGGGTCCTATGGCTACACCTTC,CSAAGESGGSYGYTF
NA,TRBV25-1,TRBJ2-1,TRBD1,TGTGCCAGCAGTCATTCACAGGGGGCCGGCAATGAGCAGTTCTTC,CASSHSQGAGNEQFF
NA,TRBV28,TRBJ1-2,NA,TGTGCCAGCAGTTTCCCTACCGGGGGCTACACCTTC,CASSFPTGGYTF
NA,TRBV29-1,TRBJ2-2,NA,TGCAGCGTTATAAAACAGGGATCCAGCACCGGGGAGCTGTTTTTT,CSVIKQGSSTGELFF
NA,TRBV6-5,TRBJ2-3,NA,TGTGCCAGCAGTTTGGTTGGCGCAGGAGATACGCAGTATTTT,CASSLVGAGDTQYF
NA,TRBV2,TRBJ2-5,TRBD2,TGTGCCAGCAGTGACGGACTAGCGGGGGTTAGGACCCAGTACTTC,CASSDGLAGVRTQYF
few,TRBV4-1,TRBJ2-7,NA,TGCGCCAGCAGCCCCGACAGGCCAAGAACTCACGAGCAGTACTTC,CASSPDRPRTHEQYF
few,TRBV5-1,TRBJ1-1,TRBD1,TGCGCCAGCAGTCACGGGACAGGGGGCACTGAAGCTTTCTTT,CASSHGTGGTEAFF
NA,TRBV10-2,TRBJ2-7,TRBD1,TGCGCCAGCAATCGAGGACAGGGCTACGAGCAGTACTTC,CASNRGQGYEQYF
NA,TRBV11-2,TRBJ2-1,TRBD2,TGTGCCAGCAGCACTCTAGCGGGAGGGCCATACAATGAGCAGTTCTTC,CASSTLAGGPYNEQFF
once,TRBV2,TRBJ1-5,NA,TGTGCCAGCAGTGAAGGTCGAGGCAATCAGCCCCAGCATTTT,CASSEGRGNQPQHF